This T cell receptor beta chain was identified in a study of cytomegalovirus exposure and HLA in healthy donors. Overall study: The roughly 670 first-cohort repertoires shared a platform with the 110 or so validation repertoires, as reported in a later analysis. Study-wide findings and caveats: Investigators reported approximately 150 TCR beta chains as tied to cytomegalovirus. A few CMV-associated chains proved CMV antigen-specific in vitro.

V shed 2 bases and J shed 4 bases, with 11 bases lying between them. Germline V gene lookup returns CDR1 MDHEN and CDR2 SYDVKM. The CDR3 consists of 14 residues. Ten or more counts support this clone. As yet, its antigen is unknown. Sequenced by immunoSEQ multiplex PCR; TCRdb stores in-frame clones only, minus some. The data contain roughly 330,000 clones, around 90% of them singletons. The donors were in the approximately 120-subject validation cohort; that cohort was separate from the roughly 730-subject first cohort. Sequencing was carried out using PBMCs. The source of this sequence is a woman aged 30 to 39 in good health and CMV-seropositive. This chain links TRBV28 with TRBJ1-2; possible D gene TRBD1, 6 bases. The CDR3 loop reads CASSLEGVGYGYTF. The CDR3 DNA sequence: TGTGCCAGCAGTTTAGAGGGGGTGGGCTATGGCTACACCTTC.